The clone carrying this TCR beta chain was observed a few times. CDR1 and CDR2 (germline): KGHSH, LQKENI. V was cut by 1 base and J by 7 bases, with 7 bases left in between. CDR3 size: 12 residues. The data are from a study of blood T cell repertoires in COVID-19. The data were produced by immunoSEQ multiplex PCR, yet TCRdb's version contains in-frame clones alone and is incomplete. Counted here are 110,000 to 150,000 clones, roughly three quarters occurring once; the ten biggest clones make up 5% to 7%. Sequenced: PBMCs or T cells enriched from blood (not recorded which). The J gene is TRBJ1-2, the V gene TRBV18; D unresolved. The TCR was taken from a woman between 50 and 59 years old who had recovered from COVID-19. CDR3 sequence (DNA): TGTGCCAGCTCACCACGGGCAGGTGGCTACACCTTC. Translation: CASSPRAGGYTF. The entire variable domain, with the rest obtained from reference TRBV18 and TRBJ1-2, is as follows: NAGVMQNPRHLVRRRGQEARLRCSPMKGHSHVYWYRQLPEEGLKFMVYLQKENIIDESGMPKERFSAEFPKEGPSILRIQQVVRGDSAAYFCASSPRAGGYTFGSGTRLTVV.